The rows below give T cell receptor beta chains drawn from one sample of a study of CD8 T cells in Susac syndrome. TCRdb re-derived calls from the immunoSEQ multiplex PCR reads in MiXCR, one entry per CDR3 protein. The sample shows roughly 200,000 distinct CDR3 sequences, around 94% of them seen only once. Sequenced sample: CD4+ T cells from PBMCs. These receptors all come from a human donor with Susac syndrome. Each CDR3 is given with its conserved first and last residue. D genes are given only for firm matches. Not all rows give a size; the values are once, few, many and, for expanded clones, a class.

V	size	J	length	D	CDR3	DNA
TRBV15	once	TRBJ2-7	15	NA	CATSRDLGGSDEQYF	TGTGCCACCAGCAGAGACCTGGGTGGGAGCGACGAGCAGTACTTC
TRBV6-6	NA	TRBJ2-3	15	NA	CASSYTPGRTDTQYF	TGTGCCAGCAGTTATACCCCGGGGAGGACAGATACGCAGTATTTT
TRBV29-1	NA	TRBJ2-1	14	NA	CSVANSGEYNEQFF	TGCAGCGTTGCTAATAGCGGAGAATACAATGAGCAGTTCTTC
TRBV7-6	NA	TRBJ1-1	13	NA	CASSREVTDKAFF	TGTGCCAGCAGCCGAGAGGTTACAGATAAAGCTTTCTTT
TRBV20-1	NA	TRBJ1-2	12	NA	CSASGTDYGYTF	TGCAGTGCTAGCGGAACAGACTATGGCTACACCTTC
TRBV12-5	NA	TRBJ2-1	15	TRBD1	CASGFGDRASNEQFF	TGTGCTAGTGGTTTTGGGGACAGGGCAAGCAATGAGCAGTTCTTC
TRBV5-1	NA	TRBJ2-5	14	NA	CASSPGQTQETQYF	TGCGCCAGCAGTCCGGGACAAACACAAGAGACCCAGTACTTC
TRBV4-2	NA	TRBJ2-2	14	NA	CASSKAGVSGELFF	TGTGCCAGCAGCAAGGCAGGGGTTAGCGGGGAGCTGTTTTTT
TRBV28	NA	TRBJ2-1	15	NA	CASTPLGISRNEQFF	TGTGCCAGCACCCCCTTGGGGATCTCAAGGAATGAGCAGTTCTTC
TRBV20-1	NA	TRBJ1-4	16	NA	CSARVGSSTTNEKLFF	TGCAGTGCTAGAGTCGGCAGTAGTACAACTAATGAAAAACTGTTTTTT
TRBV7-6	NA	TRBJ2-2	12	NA	CASSLYAGELFF	TGTGCCAGCAGCTTATACGCCGGGGAGCTGTTTTTT
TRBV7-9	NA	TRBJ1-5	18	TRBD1	CASSLALSSTGPNQPQHF	TGTGCCAGCAGCTTAGCGCTATCATCGACAGGGCCCAATCAGCCCCAGCATTTT
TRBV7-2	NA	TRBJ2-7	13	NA	CASSTDSSYEQYF	TGTGCCAGCAGCACCGACAGCTCCTACGAGCAGTACTTC
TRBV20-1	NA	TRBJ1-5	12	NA	CSAPYIVRPQHF	TGCAGTGCTCCCTACATAGTAAGACCCCAGCATTTT
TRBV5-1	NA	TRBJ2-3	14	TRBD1	CASSFDRDTDTQYF	TGCGCCAGCAGCTTCGACAGGGACACAGATACGCAGTATTTT
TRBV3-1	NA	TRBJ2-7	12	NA	CASSQRGDEQYF	TGTGCCAGCAGCCAGAGGGGCGACGAGCAGTACTTC
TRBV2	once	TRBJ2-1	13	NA	CASSAARYNEQFF	TGTGCCAGCAGTGCGGCGAGATACAATGAGCAGTTCTTC
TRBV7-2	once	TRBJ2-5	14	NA	CASSLRGAGETQYF	TGTGCCAGCAGCTTAAGGGGGGCCGGAGAGACCCAGTACTTC
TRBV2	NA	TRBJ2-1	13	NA	CASSGSRVNEQFF	TGTGCCAGCAGCGGTTCCAGGGTCAATGAGCAGTTCTTC
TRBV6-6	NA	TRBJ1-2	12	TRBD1	CASSGDRDGYTF	TGTGCCAGCAGTGGGGACAGGGATGGCTACACCTTC
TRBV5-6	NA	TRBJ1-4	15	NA	CASSDRQTTNEKLFF	TGTGCCAGCAGCGACAGACAGACAACTAATGAAAAACTGTTTTTT
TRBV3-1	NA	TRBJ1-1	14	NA	CASSEGWGGTEAFF	TGTGCCAGCAGCGAAGGGTGGGGGGGCACTGAAGCTTTCTTT
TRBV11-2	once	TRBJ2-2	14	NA	CASSLVRGTGELFF	TGTGCCAGCAGCTTAGTCCGGGGCACCGGGGAGCTGTTTTTT
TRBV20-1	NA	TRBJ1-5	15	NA	CSAPVQGSSNQPQHF	TGCAGTGCCCCGGTCCAGGGATCTAGCAATCAGCCCCAGCATTTT
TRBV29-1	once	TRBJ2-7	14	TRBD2	CSVLSGREDYEQYF	TGCAGCGTTCTTAGCGGGAGGGAAGACTACGAGCAGTACTTC
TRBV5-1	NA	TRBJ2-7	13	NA	CASKEGSGNEQYF	TGCGCCAGCAAAGAGGGTTCAGGGAACGAGCAGTACTTC
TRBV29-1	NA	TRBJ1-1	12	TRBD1	CSVGQGDTEAFF	TGCAGCGTTGGACAGGGAGACACTGAAGCTTTCTTT
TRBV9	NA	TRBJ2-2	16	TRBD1	CASSADRVEDTGELFF	TGTGCCAGCAGCGCAGACAGGGTTGAGGACACCGGGGAGCTGTTTTTT
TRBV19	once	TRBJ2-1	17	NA	CASSIVGVKGVYNEQFF	TGTGCCAGTAGTATAGTGGGGGTGAAGGGGGTATACAATGAGCAGTTCTTC
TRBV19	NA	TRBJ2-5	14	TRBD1	CASSRDRERETQYF	TGTGCCAGTAGCCGGGACAGGGAGAGAGAGACCCAGTACTTC
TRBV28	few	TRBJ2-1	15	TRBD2	CASSLTSGSNNEQFF	TGTGCCAGCAGTTTGACTAGCGGGAGTAACAATGAGCAGTTCTTC
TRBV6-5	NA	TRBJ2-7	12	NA	CASGRGVYEQYF	TGTGCCAGCGGGCGGGGAGTTTACGAGCAGTACTTC
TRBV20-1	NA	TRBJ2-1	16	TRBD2	CSARDILAETYNEQFF	TGCAGTGCTAGAGATATTCTAGCGGAGACCTACAATGAGCAGTTCTTC
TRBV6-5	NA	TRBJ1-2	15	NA	CASSRQTEGTRGYTF	TGTGCCAGCAGCAGACAGACAGAGGGAACGCGAGGCTACACCTTC
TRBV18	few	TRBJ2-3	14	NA	CASSPRGGTDTQYF	TGTGCCAGCTCACCAAGGGGGGGCACAGATACGCAGTATTTT
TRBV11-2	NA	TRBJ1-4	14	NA	CASSLSWRAEKLFF	TGTGCCAGCAGCTTATCTTGGCGTGCGGAAAAACTGTTTTTT
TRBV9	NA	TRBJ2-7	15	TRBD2	CASSVLAGGFYEQYF	TGTGCCAGCAGCGTCCTAGCGGGAGGTTTCTACGAGCAGTACTTC